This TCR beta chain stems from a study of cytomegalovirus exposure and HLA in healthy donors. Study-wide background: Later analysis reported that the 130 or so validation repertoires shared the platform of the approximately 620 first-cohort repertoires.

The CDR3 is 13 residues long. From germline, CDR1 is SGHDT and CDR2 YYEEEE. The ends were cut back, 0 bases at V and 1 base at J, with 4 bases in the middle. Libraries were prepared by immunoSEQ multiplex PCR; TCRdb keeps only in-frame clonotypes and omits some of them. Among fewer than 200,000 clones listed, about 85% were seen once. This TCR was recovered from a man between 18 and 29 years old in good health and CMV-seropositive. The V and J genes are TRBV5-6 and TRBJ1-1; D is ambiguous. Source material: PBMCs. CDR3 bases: TGTGCCAGCAGCTTGGCGGGGAACACTGAAGCTTTCTTT. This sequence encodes CASSLAGNTEAFF.